Below, 31 T cell receptor beta chains from the same sample are listed, as sequenced in a study of beta chain features in type 1 diabetes. The investigators reverse transcribed all of the isolated RNA, so they sequenced expressed TCRB transcripts. Generated by immunoSEQ multiplex PCR, the TCRdb table keeps only in-frame clones and is missing some. The table lists 640,000 or so clones, about an eighth of them singletons. These receptors have no identified antigens. Findings and limits, study-wide: Type 1 diabetes patients had moderately but significantly shorter TCRB CDR3s in all four CD4+ subsets.

The sample taken for sequencing was naive CD4+ T cells from blood. Receptors originate from a man younger than 35 with type 1 diabetes.

The sample holds a few counts of this clone. V usage is TRBV25-1 and J usage is TRBJ1-1, with D perhaps TRBD1 (5 bases). V was clipped by 2 bases and J by 0 bases, with 10 bases between them. The germline gives CDR1 MGHDK, CDR2 SYGVNS. This CDR3 is built from 15 residues. CDR3 bases: TGTGCCAGCAGTGAAGCTACAGGCCTGAACACTGAAGCTTTCTTT. Amino acid sequence: CASSEATGLNTEAFF.

About this clone: The identical CDR3 is also encoded by other nucleotide sequences in the sample. V is TRBV5-6 and J is TRBJ2-7; D remains unclear. Germline V CDR1 and CDR2: SGHDT, YYEEEE. V lost 0 bases and J lost 1, with 8 bases in between. This CDR3 is built from 14 residues. This CDR3 is CASSLDRISYEQYF. CDR3 DNA: TGTGCCAGCAGCTTGGATCGGATATCCTACGAGCAGTACTTC.

The chain uses TRBV6-5 and TRBJ1-6, with no clear D. The CDR3 is 14 amino acids. The germline V gene encodes CDR1 MNHEY and CDR2 SVGAGI. V was cut by 5 bases and J by 4 bases, with 9 bases left in between. Here the CDR3 reads CASSEGGYNSPLHF. CDR3 bases: TGTGCCAGCAGTGAAGGAGGGTATAATTCACCCCTCCACTTT.

This clone was counted between two and nine times. V usage is TRBV29-1 and J usage is TRBJ1-3; D gene ambiguous. Germline V CDR1 and CDR2: SQVTM, ANQGSEA. The CDR3 extends over 12 amino acids. V was trimmed by 1 base and J by 2 bases, leaving 3 bases between them. CDR3 sequence: CSVEGAGNTIYF. CDR3 nucleotide sequence: TGCAGCGTTGAAGGAGCTGGAAACACCATATATTTT.

This chain's CDR3 is CASSVQAYGYTF. DNA of the CDR3: TGTGCCAGCAGTGTTCAGGCTTATGGCTACACCTTC. The chain recombines TRBV2 with TRBJ1-2; D gene uncertain. CDR1 and CDR2 from the germline V gene are SNHLY and FYNNEI. The CDR3 has 12 residues. The V end was cut by 4 bases, the J end by 5 bases, with 8 bases between.

This clone appeared a few times. The CDR3 DNA is TGTGCCAGTAGTATTGAACAGGGTTCTGAAGCTTTCTTT. Translation: CASSIEQGSEAFF. The gene calls are TRBV19 and TRBJ1-1, with a possible D match to TRBD1 (6 bases). V lost 3 bases to trimming and J lost 6 bases, with 11 bases between them. CDR1 LNHDA and CDR2 SQIVND come from the germline V gene (reference sequence). The CDR3 has 13 residues.

The chain joins TRBV30 to TRBJ2-1, with D uncertain. V lost 0 bases, J lost 10 bases, and 7 bases lay in between. Germline CDR1 GTSNPN, CDR2 SVGIG (reference sequence). This CDR3 contains 11 residues. In DNA, the CDR3 is TGTGCCTGGAGTGTACAAGCGGAGCAGTTCTTC. Translated, it gives CAWSVQAEQFF.

A few counts support this clone. The J gene is TRBJ2-3, the V gene TRBV6-5, with D uncertain. The germline V and J ends were trimmed by 6 bases and 5 bases, with 15 bases remaining between them. The CDR3 covers 14 residues. Germline V gene lookup returns CDR1 MNHEY and CDR2 SVGAGI. DNA for the CDR3: TGTGCCAGCAGCCGACTCTTCGGCGGAGATACGCAGTATTTT. Residues: CASSRLFGGDTQYF.

The J gene is TRBJ1-2, the V gene TRBV30, with a weak D call TRBD1 (5 bases). Germline CDR1 is GTSNPN and CDR2 is SVGIG (reference sequence). The CDR3 consists of 11 residues. V lost 4 bases and J lost 3, with 6 bases in between. CDR3 DNA: TGTGCCTGGACAGGGTACTATGGCTACACCTTC. It is translated as CAWTGYYGYTF.

This clone was seen more than once but under ten times. The chain joins TRBV30 to TRBJ2-5; weak D call: TRBD1 (6 bases). The germline V gene encodes CDR1 GTSNPN and CDR2 SVGIG (reference sequence). CDR3 length: 15 amino acids. Trimming removed 2 bases from V and 0 bases from J, with 13 bases in between. The CDR3 loop is CAWSPGHQYQETQYF. CDR3 nucleotide sequence: TGTGCCTGGAGTCCGGGACACCAATACCAAGAGACCCAGTACTTC.

There are a few counts of this clone. The CDR3: CASSLNLAGGTEAFF. DNA for the CDR3: TGTGCCAGCAGCTTAAACTTGGCAGGGGGCACTGAAGCTTTCTTT. This chain links TRBV7-9 with TRBJ1-1; TRBD1 aligns across 7 bases. J lost 4 bases, V lost 2 bases, and 7 bases had no gene match. There are 15 residues in the CDR3. The germline V gene has CDR1 SEHNR and CDR2 FQNEAQ (reference sequence).

The CDR3 DNA follows: TGCAGCGTTAGGACTACTTGGACAGATACGCAGTATTTT. Protein: CSVRTTWTDTQYF. The chain employs TRBV29-1 and TRBJ2-3; D might be TRBD2 (6 bases). The V end was cut by 5 bases, the J end by 3 bases, with 12 bases between. There are 13 residues in the CDR3. From germline, CDR1 is SQVTM and CDR2 ANQGSEA.

This chain joins TRBV29-1 and TRBJ2-3; 7 nucleotides line up with TRBD2. Germline V gene data show CDR1 as SQVTM and CDR2 as ANQGSEA. With 7 bases clipped from V and 2 bases from J, the junction kept 3 bases outside the gene matches. CDR3 length: 12 residues. CDR3 sequence reads: CSGRGSTDTQYF. The CDR3 coding sequence is TGCAGCGGGCGGGGGTCCACAGATACGCAGTATTTT.

This clone was observed a handful of times. V is TRBV11-2 and J is TRBJ2-2, with unresolved D. CDR1 and CDR2 (germline): SGHAT, FQNNGV. Trimming took 5 bases from V and 0 from J, leaving 10 bases between them. CDR3 size: 15 residues. CDR3 sequence (DNA): TGTGCCAGCAGCCCCCGGGCCTCGAACACCGGGGAGCTGTTTTTT. It encodes CASSPRASNTGELFF.

This rearrangement joins TRBV10-2 to TRBJ2-1, with 7 bases matching TRBD2. This CDR3 is built from 13 residues. Germline V gives CDR1 WSHSY, CDR2 SAAADI. With 2 bases clipped from V and 6 bases from J, the junction kept 1 base outside the gene matches. The CDR3 sequence: CASSERGGNEQFF. The CDR3 DNA sequence: TGCGCCAGCAGTGAGCGCGGGGGCAATGAGCAGTTCTTC.

This chain uses TRBV2 with TRBJ2-3, with TRBD2 matching over 10 bases. CDR1 and CDR2 from the germline V gene are SNHLY and FYNNEI. The J segment lost 3 bases and the V segment lost 7 bases, leaving 10 bases of the junction unmatched. The CDR3 loop spans 16 amino acids. CDR3 region: CASTQGASGSTDTQYF. CDR3 nucleotides: TGTGCCAGCACTCAAGGGGCTAGCGGGAGTACAGATACGCAGTATTTT.

The gene calls are TRBV5-1 and TRBJ1-5, with D maybe TRBD1 (5 bases). V lost 0 bases to trimming and J lost 5 bases, with 6 bases between them. The CDR3 totals 13 residues. CDR1 is SGHRS, CDR2 YFSETQ, per germline. CDR3 loop: CASSLGQHQPQHF. CDR3 nucleotide sequence: TGCGCCAGCAGCTTGGGACAGCATCAGCCCCAGCATTTT.

The rearrangement uses TRBV5-1 and TRBJ2-2, with a possible D match to TRBD1 (6 bases). This CDR3 spans 14 amino acids. V lost 0 bases, J lost 7 bases, and 10 bases lay in between. CDR1 is SGHRS and CDR2 is YFSETQ in the germline V gene. The CDR3 spells CASSLGQAHGELFF. CDR3 sequence (DNA): TGCGCCAGCAGCTTGGGACAGGCCCACGGGGAGCTGTTTTTT.

The rearrangement uses TRBV28 and TRBJ1-4; D gene uncertain. The germline V gene encodes CDR1 MDHEN and CDR2 SYDVKM. The CDR3 covers 11 residues. Trimming took off 4 bases at V and 7 bases at J, with 4 bases between the two ends. The CDR3 here is CASSSREKLFF. The CDR3 nucleotides are TGTGCCAGCAGTTCACGTGAAAAACTGTTTTTT.

This clone was observed a few times. The V gene is TRBV6-5, the J gene TRBJ2-5; D unclear. Germline loops: CDR1 MNHEY, CDR2 SVGAGI. This CDR3 spans 13 amino acids. Trimming stripped 2 bases from V and 5 bases from J, with 9 bases between. CDR3 sequence (DNA): TGTGCCAGCAGTTACCGGCACTCTGAGACCCAGTACTTC. Encoded protein: CASSYRHSETQYF.

This clone was counted only a few times. The V and J genes are TRBV30 and TRBJ2-3; 14 bases are shared with TRBD2. The trim removed 8 bases at V and 4 bases at J, leaving 5 bases unmatched. The CDR3 is made up of 14 amino acids. The V gene's germline CDR1 is GTSNPN and CDR2 SVGIG (reference sequence). CDR3 DNA sequence: TGTGCCCGTGGACTAGCGGGAGGCCCAGATACGCAGTATTTT. Its protein product is CARGLAGGPDTQYF.

This clone was seen more than once but under ten times. V and J are TRBV6-5 and TRBJ1-1; D not resolved. The ends were cut back, 0 bases at V and 5 bases at J, with 13 bases in the middle. The germline CDR1 and CDR2 sequences are MNHEY and SVGAGI. This CDR3 is 15 amino acids long. The CDR3 loop reads CASSYSGPIGTEAFF. The CDR3 DNA sequence: TGTGCCAGCAGTTACTCTGGGCCCATCGGGACTGAAGCTTTCTTT.

J is TRBJ2-5 and V is TRBV5-1; D may correspond to TRBD1 or TRBD2 (5 bases each). The CDR3 covers 13 residues. Germline V gene lookup returns CDR1 SGHRS and CDR2 YFSETQ. V was cut by 3 bases and J by 5 bases, with 11 bases left in between. In DNA, the CDR3 is TGCGCCAGCAGCTCTCAGGGACGGGAGACCCAGTACTTC. It codes for CASSSQGRETQYF.

This clone showed up just a few times. J is TRBJ2-7 and V is TRBV9, with D perhaps TRBD2 (5 bases). The CDR3 totals 14 residues. The V end was cut by 0 bases, the J end by 5 bases, with 12 bases between. Germline V gene lookup returns CDR1 SGDLS and CDR2 YYNGEE. In DNA, the CDR3 is TGTGCCAGCAGCGTAGCCGGCGGGTACGACGAGCAGTACTTC. Protein: CASSVAGGYDEQYF.

Only a few counts were recorded for this clone. The V gene is TRBV9, the J gene TRBJ2-1; 7 bases fit TRBD1. V lost 0 bases to trimming and J lost 5 bases; unmatched junction nucleotides: 5. CDR1 and CDR2 from the germline V gene are SGDLS and YYNGEE. CDR3 length: 15 residues. CDR3 coding DNA: TGTGCCAGCAGCGTAGGAACAGGGGAGAACAATGAGCAGTTCTTC. Translation gives CASSVGTGENNEQFF.

This CDR3 is CASSLPLQETQYF. The CDR3 region has the DNA TGTGCCAGCAGTTTACCCCTCCAAGAGACCCAGTACTTC. The V call is TRBV6-5, the J call TRBJ2-5; D is uncertain. The CDR3 runs 13 residues. CDR1 is MNHEY, CDR2 SVGAGI, per germline. With 4 bases removed from V and 1 base from J, the gap between germline ends came to 7 bases.

The chain has TRBV11-2 and TRBJ1-1; 7 bases line up with TRBD1. The V segment lost 4 bases and the J segment 2 bases; nucleotides outside the gene matches: 7. In germline, CDR1 is SGHAT, CDR2 FQNNGV. This CDR3 contains 15 residues. CDR3 sequence: CASSSGYRGNTEAFF. Here the CDR3 DNA reads TGTGCCAGCAGCTCAGGGTACAGGGGAAACACTGAAGCTTTCTTT. The entire variable domain, with the rest obtained from reference TRBV11-2 and TRBJ1-1, is as follows: EAGVAQSPRYKIIEKRQSVAFWCNPISGHATLYWYQQILGQGPKLLIQFQNNGVVDDSQLPKDRFSAERLKGVDSTLKIQPAKLEDSAVYLCASSSGYRGNTEAFFGQGTRLTVV.

In this sample, this clone turned up a few times. The chain couples TRBV7-9 to TRBJ1-2, with a tentative D call TRBD1 (5 bases). Germline CDR1 is SEHNR and CDR2 is FQNEAQ (reference sequence). CDR3 length: 14 residues. V gave up 5 bases and J gave up 2 bases, with 12 bases separating them. CDR3 in DNA: TGTGCCAGCAGCCCCAGTCAGGGAAACTATGGCTACACCTTC. Amino acid sequence: CASSPSQGNYGYTF.

The table lists this clone with a few counts. The rearrangement uses TRBV6-4 and TRBJ2-7; 7 bases align to TRBD1. CDR3 size: 13 residues. The V segment lost 5 bases and the J segment 2 bases; nucleotides outside the gene matches: 3. CDR1 and CDR2 (germline): MRHNA, SNTAGT. CDR3: CASSKGQTYEQYF. In nucleotides, the CDR3 is TGTGCCAGCAGTAAGGGACAGACCTACGAGCAGTACTTC.

The chain carries TRBV2 and TRBJ2-5, with unresolved D. The CDR3 has 12 amino acids. The germline V and J ends were trimmed by 6 bases and 6 bases, with 11 bases remaining between them. Germline V gene sequence: CDR1 SNHLY, CDR2 FYNNEI. The CDR3 DNA reads as TGTGCCAGCAGGGACCCCTCCAAGACCCAGTACTTC. This sequence encodes CASRDPSKTQYF.

This clone appeared a few times. The rearrangement joins TRBV5-4 to TRBJ2-5; no reliable D call. Germline CDR1 and CDR2: SGHNT and YYREEE (reference sequence). The CDR3 extends over 14 amino acids. Trimming shortened V by 2 bases and J by 3 bases, and 11 bases separated the two germline ends. The CDR3 DNA sequence: TGTGCCAGCAGCTTACACGGGTCTAAAGAGACCCAGTACTTC. Translation gives CASSLHGSKETQYF.